Listed below are T cell receptor beta chains from one sample, sequenced in a study of T cells after posttransplantation cyclophosphamide. The repertoire was sequenced with immunoSEQ multiplex PCR; TCRdb's copy has only in-frame clones and lacks some. The table shows approximately 18,000 clones, with approximately 82% occurring only once. The specimen was memory CD4+ T cells sorted from blood. The receptors here all came from a man aged 25-40 years in good health and a related stem cell transplant donor. Each CDR3 is given with its conserved first and last residue. The D gene is left open where the match is weak. The size of a clone is reported for some rows only, either as once, few or many, or as a class for expanded clones.

j_call v_call clone_size d_call cdr3_length cdr3_nt cdr3_aa
TRBJ2-3 TRBV10-1 . . 18 TGCGCCAGCGGTTGTGGAAACTTAGCGGCGCATAGCACAGATACGCAGTATTTT CASGCGNLAAHSTDTQYF
TRBJ2-7 TRBV11-2 . TRBD1 15 TGTGCCAGCAGCTCCCTGGACAGGGGGCTGGCGGAGCAGTACTTC CASSSLDRGLAEQYF
TRBJ1-4 TRBV21-1 . . 13 TGTGCCAGTAGGGGAACAATTCGAGAAAAACTGTTTTTT CASRGTIREKLFF
TRBJ1-1 TRBV4-1 . . 15 TGCGCCAGCAGCCAAGATGGGGGGATGGCCACTGAAGCTTTCTTT CASSQDGGMATEAFF
TRBJ1-5 TRBV4-1 few . 15 TGCGCCAGCAGCCAAGTGGGCAGCCCGGATCAGCCCCAGCATTTT CASSQVGSPDQPQHF
TRBJ1-3 TRBV10-3 . . 16 TGTGCCATCAGTGGATCCGACAGCCCGAAGGGAAACACCATATATTTT CAISGSDSPKGNTIYF
TRBJ1-5 TRBV7-6 . TRBD1 15 TGTGCCAGCAGCTTAAAAGCAGGGGGGAATCAGCCCCAGCATTTT CASSLKAGGNQPQHF
TRBJ2-7 TRBV5-4 . . 14 TGTGCCAGCAGTTTACTGAACTCCGACTACGAGCAGTACTTC CASSLLNSDYEQYF
TRBJ1-1 TRBV7-8 . . 13 TGTGCCAGCAGCCTGCGCACAGAGCCTGAAGCTTTCTTT CASSLRTEPEAFF
TRBJ1-4 TRBV2 few . 15 TGTGCCAGCAGCCCCCTCGGGACAACTAATGAAAAACTGTTTTTT CASSPLGTTNEKLFF